This T cell receptor (beta chain) came from a study of cytomegalovirus exposure and HLA in healthy donors (dated by TCRdb to the late 2010s). General notes on the study: In an earlier analysis of some 550 of the donors, 250 to 350 Gb of sequence data and approximately 120 million unique TCR beta sequences from roughly 180 million T cells were reported. Because of strong linkage in the cohort, roughly five DR-DQ haplotypes were treated as single units for association and clustering. A later analysis re-examined previously published TCR beta repertoires from several hundred donors and added high-resolution HLA genotyping to investigate patterns of TCR occurrence. A later genetic analysis took genome-wide SNP genotypes for about 55% of the 666 donors and used that subset as a discovery cohort. The study used immunosequencing to profile the T cell repertoires of some 600 subjects and linked those repertoires to cytomegalovirus serostatus. HLA typing covered class I and class II loci at four-digit resolution. An earlier analysis of around 580 of the donors used high-throughput TCR beta sequencing to judge whether each TCR beta V gene segment behaved as functional or pseudogenic. The aim of the study was to test whether cataloging public T cell receptors could identify signatures of past pathogen exposure. High-throughput TCR immunosequencing, statistical association of individual TCRs with disease status, and machine learning were combined to predict cytomegalovirus infection status. Of the 300 to 500 genotyped donors, 75% to 85% were placed in the genetic ancestry cluster associated with self-reported Caucasian donors. Every discovery cohort repertoire had been produced on one sequencing platform. Roughly 300 gigabases of sequencing data and 75 million to 85 million unique TCR sequences made up an early release that covered approximately 620 HLA-typed donors. Along with the roughly 670-subject first cohort, a separate validation cohort of some 130 different subjects was used. The number of typed donors differed by locus: roughly 629-630 for A, B, C, DRB1 and DQB1; 522 for DQA1; roughly 600 for DPA1; and roughly 490 for DPB1. Donor age, sex, ethnicity and CMV serostatus were compiled together with the repertoire data. Rather than drawing on any new phenotypic data, the later analysis identified candidate immune exposures from TCR beta sequences and the way those sequences occurred across donors. Among about 400 genotyped donors of the cohort, an average of approximately 200,000 unique TCR beta nucleotide sequences was sequenced per donor, of which roughly 17% were non-productive. Results and caveats for the whole study, not just this receptor: Correlated functional status among segregating V segments might reflect linkage disequilibrium, but an unknown experimental factor could not be ruled out. The authors suggested that the approach could potentially be generalized to other disease states and immunological phenotypes. Because HLA typing was missing for some donors at each locus, association tests included only the typed subset. Most TCR sequences were observed very rarely across donors, whereas some public TCRs were present in many individuals. In both the original and validation cohorts, the classifier was reported to diagnose cytomegalovirus status with high specificity and sensitivity. Presence/absence analyses assumed roughly uniform sequencing depth across donors, an assumption that may not hold. Strong co-occurrence of HLA alleles, especially DR and DQ, made assigning TCR associations to individual alleles difficult. Three of the identified cytomegalovirus-associated TCR beta chains were confirmed in vitro to be specific for cytomegalovirus antigens. Specific HLA alleles were associated with 15,000 to 20,000 TCR beta sequences at a false discovery rate of 0.05 in a later analysis. Because counts were too low, seventeen rarely observed V segments, including chromosome 9 orphons, were excluded from the earlier analysis of 587 of the donors. In a later analysis, the rate of TCR association differed among HLA loci, with DRB1 alleles having the most associated TCRs and HLA-C alleles having the fewest. According to a later genetic analysis, donors in an Asian-associated ancestry cluster had fewer N-insertions in productive TCRs than the approximately 630-donor mean. In the study, 150 to 200 TCR beta chains were listed as associated with cytomegalovirus. CMV serostatus was the only immune exposure information available for the cohort. A further reported finding was that TCR beta sequences accurately predicted the HLA-A and HLA-B alleles for most subjects in the first cohort. A later genetic analysis associated a missense DCLRE1C variant with V-gene and J-gene trimming of TCR beta chains, and an independent cohort replicated the association. In a later analysis, HLA-associated TCR beta chains showed more clonal expansion and lower generation probabilities than non-associated chains that were equally common. Most CMV-associated TCR beta chains appeared to be HLA-restricted in a later analysis, and the HLA associations seemed to be driven largely by CMV exposure. Broadly in line with IMGT annotations, most TCR beta V segments showed up in productive rearrangements about 90% or about 30% of the time in an earlier analysis of some 590 of the donors. In a later analysis, several top co-occurrence clusters were reported to appear linked to parvovirus B19, influenza, CMV and Epstein-Barr virus. A cluster of highly shared sequence variants was judged likely to be a technical artifact of the sequencing pipeline. The cohort was sequenced for TCR beta chains only, and without alpha or paired-chain data the features that could be detected were limited.

Worth noting for this clone: Its binding antigen is unknown. It has no much larger one-base neighbor in the sample; base qualities were not kept.

The method behind the library was the immunoSEQ multiplex PCR assay. A mixture of 60 forward primers for TCR Vbeta segments and 13 reverse primers for TCR Jbeta segments was used in the multiplex PCR. Amplification of the CDR3 region of rearranged TCR beta genes was performed with a multiplex PCR assay on genomic DNA. The Illumina HiSeq System was used to sequence the amplified TCR beta libraries as 87-base-pair reads. Regarding the original processing steps: A later analysis tallied 75 million to 95 million unique TCR beta chains across the 666 repertoires, and roughly 11 million of those chains were shared by two or more donors. To remove PCR and sequencing errors, raw reads were error-corrected and collapsed into unique sequences using a nearest-neighbor algorithm that merged closely related sequences. V, D and J gene segments were assigned by aligning CDR3 sequences to IMGT reference sequences. Each retained sequence needed at least a six-nucleotide match to both a V gene segment and a J gene segment. A rearrangement was called productive if the CDR3 had no stop codons and remained in frame with V and J, and every other rearrangement was called non-productive. CDR3 was defined by IMGT convention, running from the second conserved V-encoded cysteine to the conserved J-encoded phenylalanine. In an earlier analysis of around 640 of the donors, sequences lacking an unambiguous match to a single V gene segment were excluded. An earlier analysis of 587 of the donors classified V segments as functional when productive rearrangements were above 56.7% and as segregating when the standard deviation between donors was above 5%. A statistical classification framework was built for diagnosing cytomegalovirus status from the catalog of TCR beta chain sequences. In a later analysis, V and J genes were assigned by comparing TCR nucleotide sequences against IMGT/GENE-DB human TR gene sequences. In a later analysis, CDR3 sequences and most-parsimonious VDJ recombination scenarios were assigned using the TCRdist pipeline. In a later analysis, each TCR beta chain was defined by its CDR3 amino acid sequence together with its V-gene family, and reads without a unique V-gene family were excluded. To address suspected cross-contamination and a sequencing artifact, a later analysis removed around 600 highly shared, low-generation-probability nucleotide sequences. A later analysis calculated a clonal expansion index for each public chain from normalized within-repertoire ranks of inferred template counts. Generation probabilities in a later analysis came from a VDJ recombination model fitted to out-of-frame rearrangements, and those results were checked against IGoR. In a later analysis, TCR-TCR, TCR-HLA and TCR-CMV co-occurrence was scored with hypergeometric tests, and a repertoire-size bias correction was applied to TCR pairs. In a later analysis, false discovery rates were estimated by permuting HLA or CMV assignments 20 times. In a later analysis, co-occurring TCRs were grouped using DBSCAN, and TCRdist sequence similarity was added for clustering within HLA-allele-positive subsets. Repertoires with fewer than 30,000 or more than 120,000 public chains were left out of co-occurrence clustering, as were five repertoires with anomalous nucleotide sharing. This immuneACCESS table, as held by TCRdb, lists in-frame sequences with V and J called but not all clones. Of the missing ones, under half trace to an unresolved V gene in checked studies; the others have no known cause. V and J calls and clone size are as listed in that table; D and trimming were resolved from the DNA. This sample comprises 90,000 to 150,000 clones, 81% of them detected only once. The top ten constitute around 2.3% of the sample.

The cohort was made up of hundreds of healthy bone marrow donors. At the time of sampling, all cohort members were nominally healthy, though unrecorded immune exposures were likely present. The donor tested CMV seronegative, placing the donor among the 350 or so seronegative members of the cohort. A peripheral blood sample was provided by each donor, and peripheral blood mononuclear cells were used for TCR beta sequencing. Genomic DNA was extracted from the blood cell samples with the Qiagen DNeasy Blood Extraction Kit. The source is a woman aged 40 to 50 in good health and CMV-seronegative. The sample consisted of PBMCs.

The CDR3 region has the sequence CASWRGNTEAFF. The DNA reads TGTGCCAGCTGGAGGGGGAACACTGAAGCTTTCTTT. The V and J segments used are TRBV6-6 and TRBJ1-1; a tentative D call is TRBD1 (5 bases match). Taken from the germline V gene (reference sequence), the CDR1 and CDR2 loops are MNHNY and SVGAGI. Between the V and J ends, shortened by 8 bases and 1 base respectively, the junction contains 8 bases. The CDR3 goes from the cysteine to the phenylalanine over 12 residues. The kept DNA is CDR3 alone, 36 bases in frame from the first base.